This is a list of T cell receptor beta chains from one sample in a study of T cells in Graves' hyperthyroidism and ophthalmopathy. MiXCR, applied by TCRdb to the multiplex PCR reads, yields one record per CDR3 protein. Altogether some 250,000 distinct CDR3 sequences are present, roughly 15% being singletons, with the ten largest covering about 30%. Material for sequencing was blood. Receptors were obtained from a woman in her fifties or sixties with Graves' hyperthyroidism that later progressed to Graves' ophthalmopathy. Both conserved end residues are part of each CDR3. D genes are given only for firm matches. The size of a clone is reported for some rows only, either as once, few or many, or as a class for expanded clones.

DNA	CDR3	D	size	V	J
TGTGCCAGCAAGGCTAGCACAGATACGCAGTATTTT	CASKASTDTQYF	NA	many	TRBV6-1	TRBJ2-3
TGCAGTGCTACCCGGACTAGCGGGAGGTGGAACATTCAGTACTTC	CSATRTSGRWNIQYF	TRBD2	few	TRBV20-1	TRBJ2-4
TGTGCCAGCAGACCCGGGACTCTCGAGCAGTACTTC	CASRPGTLEQYF	NA	NA	TRBV6-1	TRBJ2-7
TGCGCCAGCAGCTTGGTACCGGAGAAAGAGACCCAGTACTTC	CASSLVPEKETQYF	NA	many	TRBV5-1	TRBJ2-5
TGTGCCAGCAGTGAGAATGGCGAAGAAAAACTGTTTTTT	CASSENGEEKLFF	NA	many	TRBV2	TRBJ1-4
TGTGCCAGCAGCTTAGGGGCGGGGGTGGGTAATGAGCAGTTCTTC	CASSLGAGVGNEQFF	TRBD2	many	TRBV7-8	TRBJ2-1
TGTGCCAGCAGCCCACTCGGGGCTCAGGGGACCCAGTACTTC	CASSPLGAQGTQYF	NA	NA	TRBV3-1	TRBJ2-5
TGCAGCGTTGAAGATCGGTTCAGGGGCACTTCGGACGAGCAGTACTTC	CSVEDRFRGTSDEQYF	NA	many	TRBV29-1	TRBJ2-7
TGTGCCAGCAGTTTAAGGGGGGCCGGTCAGCCCCAGCATTTT	CASSLRGAGQPQHF	NA	many	TRBV27	TRBJ1-5
TGTGCCAGTACCGGGGCCCGGGGCTCCTATGGCTACACCTTC	CASTGARGSYGYTF	NA	many	TRBV28	TRBJ1-2
TGTGCCAGCCGCGACGCGGATTCCTACGAGCAGTACTTC	CASRDADSYEQYF	NA	many	TRBV2	TRBJ2-7
TGTGCCAGCAGCTTGGGCCCCGATATTAGCAATCAGCCCCAGCATTTT	CASSLGPDISNQPQHF	NA	few	TRBV5-5	TRBJ1-5
TGTGCCAGCAGTGGGGACAGCTCTGGAAACACCATATATTTT	CASSGDSSGNTIYF	TRBD1	many	TRBV2	TRBJ1-3
TGTGCCACCAGTGATTTGAACAGTTACGAGCAGTACTTC	CATSDLNSYEQYF	NA	many	TRBV24-1	TRBJ2-7
TGTGCCAGCAGTTACTCCGGGGCGGGAGGCACCGGGGAGCTGTTTTTT	CASSYSGAGGTGELFF	TRBD2	many	TRBV6-6	TRBJ2-2
TGTGCCAGCAGCCGTCGTTCCGGGACTAGCTCAGGAGGAGGGAGTTACGAGCAGTACTTC	CASSRRSGTSSGGGSYEQYF	TRBD2	NA	TRBV3-1	TRBJ2-7
TGTGCCAGCTCACCTCCGGGACAGGGGAACTATGGCTACACCTTC	CASSPPGQGNYGYTF	TRBD1	many	TRBV18	TRBJ1-2
TGTGCCAGCAGCAGGACCCGACCTCATCAGCCCCAGCATTTT	CASSRTRPHQPQHF	NA	once	TRBV28	TRBJ1-5
TGTGCCAGCAGCCCCGGGCCAGGTGTAGGGCAGTTCTTC	CASSPGPGVGQFF	NA	many	TRBV7-3	TRBJ2-1
TGTGCCAGCAGTACCTACCCGCGTCCGGGACTAGCGGACACAGATACGCAGTATTTT	CASSTYPRPGLADTDTQYF	TRBD2	many	TRBV6-1	TRBJ2-3
TGTGCCAGCAGCTTGGGCGGGAGGAGCACCGGGGAGCTGTTTTTT	CASSLGGRSTGELFF	TRBD2	NA	TRBV7-9	TRBJ2-2
TGTGCCAGCAGCCCGCGCGGGACTAGCGGTACATACGAGCAGTACTTC	CASSPRGTSGTYEQYF	TRBD2	many	TRBV3-1	TRBJ2-7
TGTGCCACCAGCAGAGATCGAATTTCTAGCGGGGATAGCACAGATACGCAGTATTTT	CATSRDRISSGDSTDTQYF	TRBD2	many	TRBV15	TRBJ2-3
TGCGCCAGCAGCTTGGAAGCGGGAGGGCCCGGCACCGGGGAGCTGTTTTTT	CASSLEAGGPGTGELFF	TRBD2	many	TRBV5-1	TRBJ2-2
TGTGCCTGGAGTGGCCTCCGGGACAGCACCTATAATTCACCCCTCCACTTT	CAWSGLRDSTYNSPLHF	TRBD1	few	TRBV30	TRBJ1-6
TGTGCCAGCAGCTTGGGGCTAGCGGGTGAGGGGACCCAGTACTTC	CASSLGLAGEGTQYF	TRBD2	few	TRBV5-4	TRBJ2-5
TGTGCCAGCAGTTACTCGGGGCGAGGGACGGGCTATGGCTACACCTTC	CASSYSGRGTGYGYTF	NA	once	TRBV6-2/TRBV6-3	TRBJ1-2
TGCAGTGCTAGGAGGGGGGGGTCAGGGGGCAATCAGCCCCAGCATTTT	CSARRGGSGGNQPQHF	NA	few	TRBV20-1	TRBJ1-5
TGTGCCAGTACGGGCAGGGGGTTCTACAATGAGCAGTTCTTC	CASTGRGFYNEQFF	TRBD1	many	TRBV19	TRBJ2-1
TGTGCCATCAGTGTTGAGGGGTTAAATGAGCAGTTCTTC	CAISVEGLNEQFF	NA	many	TRBV10-3	TRBJ2-1
TGTGCCAGCGCTACTAGGGACACCATATATTTT	CASATRDTIYF	NA	many	TRBV28	TRBJ1-3
TGCGCCAGCAGCTTAACACTGGATGAGCAGTTCTTC	CASSLTLDEQFF	NA	many	TRBV5-1	TRBJ2-1
TGTGCCAGCAGCTTAGGTCTTCCTCCGGAGACCCAGTACTTC	CASSLGLPPETQYF	NA	NA	TRBV5-4	TRBJ2-5
TGTGCCAGCAGTCGTCCCGGGACAGGGTCCCAAGAGACCCAGTACTTC	CASSRPGTGSQETQYF	TRBD1	many	TRBV28	TRBJ2-5
TGTGCCAGCAGTTTATCGAAGGGGTCGCTAGGGTCTGGGGCCAACGTCCTGACTTTC	CASSLSKGSLGSGANVLTF	NA	many	TRBV28	TRBJ2-6
TGTGCCAGCAGCTTCGGGTTACAGGGTTACGAGCAGTACTTC	CASSFGLQGYEQYF	NA	many	TRBV5-8	TRBJ2-7
TGTGCCAGTAGCCCGCTTCAGACGAATGGCTACACCTTC	CASSPLQTNGYTF	NA	NA	TRBV19	TRBJ1-2
TGCAGTGCCCCCGAAATCGCGGGGTTTCTCGGCTACACCTTC	CSAPEIAGFLGYTF	NA	NA	TRBV20-1	TRBJ1-2
TGTGCCAGCAGCTTGAGGCCGGGACTCGCAATGGATACGCAGTATTTT	CASSLRPGLAMDTQYF	NA	few	TRBV7-3	TRBJ2-3
TGCAGTGCTAAGGGACGAGCCAATGAGCAGTTCTTC	CSAKGRANEQFF	NA	many	TRBV20-1	TRBJ2-1
TGTGCCAGCAGTCCCGGGACAGGGCCGACCGGGGAGCTGTTTTTT	CASSPGTGPTGELFF	TRBD1	many	TRBV3-1	TRBJ2-2
TGCGCCAGCAGCCCGTTCAACAGGGTCGCGGGAAACACCATATATTTT	CASSPFNRVAGNTIYF	NA	NA	TRBV5-1	TRBJ1-3
TGCGCCAGCAGTGAGCTCCAGACGCAGTACTTC	CASSELQTQYF	NA	many	TRBV10-2	TRBJ2-7